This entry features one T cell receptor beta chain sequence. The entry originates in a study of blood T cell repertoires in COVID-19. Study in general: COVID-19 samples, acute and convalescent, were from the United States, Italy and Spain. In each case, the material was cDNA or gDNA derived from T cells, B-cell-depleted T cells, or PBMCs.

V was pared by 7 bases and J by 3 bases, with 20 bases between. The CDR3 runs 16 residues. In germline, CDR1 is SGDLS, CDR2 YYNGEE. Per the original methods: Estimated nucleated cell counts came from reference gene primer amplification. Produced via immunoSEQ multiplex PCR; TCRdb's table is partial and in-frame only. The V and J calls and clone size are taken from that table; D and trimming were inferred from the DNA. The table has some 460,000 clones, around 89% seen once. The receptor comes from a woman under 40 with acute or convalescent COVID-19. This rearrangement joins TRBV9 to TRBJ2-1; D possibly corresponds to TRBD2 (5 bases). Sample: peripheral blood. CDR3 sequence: CASSPWETTGYNEQFF. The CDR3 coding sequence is TGTGCCAGCTCCCCGTGGGAGACGACCGGCTACAATGAGCAGTTCTTC.